The rows below give T cell receptor beta chains drawn from one sample of a study of cytomegalovirus exposure and HLA in healthy donors. Measured with immunoSEQ multiplex PCR; TCRdb has only the in-frame clones, and not every one. The data contain 95,000 to 100,000 clones, roughly 76% of them singletons. The specimen was PBMCs. The origin of the receptors is a man aged 40-49 years in good health and CMV-seronegative. The CDR3 runs from the conserved cysteine through the conserved F or W.

V,J,CDR3
TRBV7-2,TRBJ1-2,CASSVPGANYGYTF
TRBV5-1,TRBJ1-4,CASSWQGGKLFF
TRBV6-1,TRBJ1-3,CASSEATTGTGNTIYF
TRBV6-5,TRBJ1-1,CASRQGGGEAFF
TRBV5-1,TRBJ1-6,CASSRRKTGGDSPLHF
TRBV2,TRBJ1-5,CASSPSQGQPQHF
TRBV4-1,TRBJ1-2,CASSQAGLRHLNYGYTF
TRBV2,TRBJ1-5,CASSGGRGSNQPQHF
TRBV28,TRBJ1-1,CASSPGTPLRAEAFF
TRBV5-1,TRBJ1-4,CASSLGQGTNEKLFF
TRBV5-1,TRBJ2-5,CASNHRPAGETQYF
TRBV2,TRBJ1-2,CASSDTPGTGGYTF
TRBV11-2,TRBJ1-4,CASSLIGTGVTNEKLFF
TRBV6-5,TRBJ2-7,CASIEEGSFEQYF
TRBV15,TRBJ1-2,CATSTEGQGVDGYTF
TRBV5-1,TRBJ2-5,CASSRTSGETQYF
TRBV2,TRBJ1-5,CASSDRTGKVNQPQHF
TRBV7-9,TRBJ2-1,CASVSGQSYNEQFF
TRBV2,TRBJ2-7,CASSDGAGNYEQYF
TRBV2,TRBJ2-5,CASSEGDRGETQYF
TRBV19,TRBJ2-1,CASSTQGSSYNEQFF
TRBV27,TRBJ1-1,CASSLSDTSRTEAFF
TRBV7-6,TRBJ2-3,CASRAAADTQYF
TRBV19,TRBJ2-2,CASMGLAGAKAGELFF
TRBV9,TRBJ2-1,CASSPGTYNEQFF
TRBV4-2,TRBJ1-5,CASSPALGQSNQPQHF
TRBV28,TRBJ2-1,CASIPGQGYNEQFF
TRBV5-5,TRBJ1-4,CASSSTVFNEKLFF
TRBV5-1,TRBJ2-1,CASRGAPGQANEQFF
TRBV7-8,TRBJ1-1,CASSLAGAGNTEAFF
TRBV5-4,TRBJ1-1,CASSLGQGARTEAFF
TRBV2,TRBJ2-7,CASSERGTAYEQYF
TRBV2,TRBJ1-5,CASGQGTGGRQPQHF
TRBV7-2,TRBJ2-5,CASSLAQLPGETQYF
TRBV19,TRBJ2-5,CASSMQLVGQETQYF
TRBV5-6,TRBJ1-1,CASSWRQGSEAFF
TRBV27,TRBJ2-3,CASSSGLAGGPTDTQYF
TRBV14,TRBJ1-2,CASSQEAFSYTF
TRBV7-9,TRBJ1-2,CASTNRGGSHGYTF
TRBV30,TRBJ1-5,CACCEPQHF
TRBV19,TRBJ1-5,CASSPGQGARQPQHF
TRBV11-3,TRBJ2-2,CASSLQGPNTGELFF
TRBV5-1,TRBJ2-2,CASSFSRGNTGELFF
TRBV4-2,TRBJ2-3,CASSLPGDTDTQYF
TRBV16,TRBJ1-2,CASSQSSQANYGYTF